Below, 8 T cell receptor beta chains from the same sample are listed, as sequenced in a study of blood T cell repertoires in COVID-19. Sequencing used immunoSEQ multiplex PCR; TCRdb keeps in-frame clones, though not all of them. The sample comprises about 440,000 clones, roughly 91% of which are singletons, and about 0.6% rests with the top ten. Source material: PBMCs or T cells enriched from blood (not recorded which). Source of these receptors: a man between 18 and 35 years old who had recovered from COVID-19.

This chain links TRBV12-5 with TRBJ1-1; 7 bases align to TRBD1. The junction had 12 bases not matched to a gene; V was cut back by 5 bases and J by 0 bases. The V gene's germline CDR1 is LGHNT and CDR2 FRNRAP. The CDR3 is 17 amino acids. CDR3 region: CASGHTGVGPLNTEAFF. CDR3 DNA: TGTGCTAGTGGTCATACAGGGGTTGGTCCCCTGAACACTGAAGCTTTCTTT.

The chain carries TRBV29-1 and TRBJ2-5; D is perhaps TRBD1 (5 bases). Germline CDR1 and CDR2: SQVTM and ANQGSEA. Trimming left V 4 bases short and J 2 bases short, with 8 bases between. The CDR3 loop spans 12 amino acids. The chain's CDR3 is CSVAAGQETQYF. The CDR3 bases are TGCAGCGTTGCGGCAGGGCAAGAGACCCAGTACTTC.

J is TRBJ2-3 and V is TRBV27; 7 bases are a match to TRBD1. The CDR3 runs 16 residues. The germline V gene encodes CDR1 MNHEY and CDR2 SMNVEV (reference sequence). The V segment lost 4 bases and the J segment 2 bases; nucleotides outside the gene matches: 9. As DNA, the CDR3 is TGTGCCAGCAGTTCCGGGACAGTTGTTCTCACAGATACGCAGTATTTT. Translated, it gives CASSSGTVVLTDTQYF.

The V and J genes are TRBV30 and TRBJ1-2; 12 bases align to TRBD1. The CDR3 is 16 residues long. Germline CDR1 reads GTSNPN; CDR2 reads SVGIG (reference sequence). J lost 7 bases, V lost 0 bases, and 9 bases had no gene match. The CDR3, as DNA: TGTGCCTGGAGTGTCCCGGGACAGGGGGCGGTTGGTGGCTACACCTTC. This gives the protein CAWSVPGQGAVGGYTF. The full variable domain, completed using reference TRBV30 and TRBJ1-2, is SQTIHQWPATLVQPVGSPLSLECTVEGTSNPNLYWYRQAAGRGLQLLFYSVGIGQISSEVPQNLSASRPQDRQFILSSKKLLLSDSGFYLCAWSVPGQGAVGGYTFGSGTRLTVV.

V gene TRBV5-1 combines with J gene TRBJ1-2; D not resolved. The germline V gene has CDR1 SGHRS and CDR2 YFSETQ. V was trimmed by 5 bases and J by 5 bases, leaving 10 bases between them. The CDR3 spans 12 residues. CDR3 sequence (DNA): TGCGCCAGCAGGGAGCGGGGTTATGGCTACACCTTC. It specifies CASRERGYGYTF.

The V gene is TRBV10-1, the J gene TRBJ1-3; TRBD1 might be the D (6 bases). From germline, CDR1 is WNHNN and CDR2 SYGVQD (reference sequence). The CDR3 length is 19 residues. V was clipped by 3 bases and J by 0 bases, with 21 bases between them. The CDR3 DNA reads TGCGCCAGCAGTGACTCCCAGAGACAGGTCCTTTACTCTGGAAACACCATATATTTT. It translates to CASSDSQRQVLYSGNTIYF.

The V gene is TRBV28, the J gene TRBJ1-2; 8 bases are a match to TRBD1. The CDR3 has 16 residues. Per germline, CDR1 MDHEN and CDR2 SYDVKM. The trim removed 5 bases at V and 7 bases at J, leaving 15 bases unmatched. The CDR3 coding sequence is TGTGCCAGCAGTCTCCCCGGGGCAGGGGGCCTGCCTGGCTACACCTTC. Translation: CASSLPGAGGLPGYTF.

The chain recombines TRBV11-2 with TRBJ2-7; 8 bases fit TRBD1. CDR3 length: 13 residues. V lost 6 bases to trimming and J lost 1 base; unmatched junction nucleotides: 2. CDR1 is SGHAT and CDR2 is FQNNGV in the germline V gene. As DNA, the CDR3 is TGTGCCAGCAGACGACAGGGGTCCTACGAGCAGTACTTC. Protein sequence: CASRRQGSYEQYF.